This record covers a single TCR beta chain. Its target is not known. The sample originates from a study of monozygotic twins with inflammatory bowel disease. Eight reactions per sample, run separately, yielded cDNA. For each CDR3 protein, TCRdb gives one entry from its re-call of the 5' RACE reads, without DNA. The listing records approximately 400,000 distinct CDR3 sequences. From germline, CDR1 is LNHDA and CDR2 SQIVND (reference sequence). CDR3 length: 17 amino acids. Whole-study findings and limits: IBD patients share fewer clonotypes with other people than healthy twins do, especially with disease activity. Among twins, concordant and discordant pairs did not differ in repertoire similarity, possibly from limited power.

The sequencing input was blood. The sequence derives from a human donor with ulcerative colitis or Crohn's disease, or a healthy co-twin of an affected twin (not recorded which). J is TRBJ1-2 and V is TRBV19; TCRdb returns TRBD1, unconfirmable since there is no DNA. The chain's CDR3 is CASSIGTRTARYYGYTF.